This T cell receptor (beta chain) is drawn from a study of technical replicates of blood from a few donors. This clone has only one observation. The table came from immunoSEQ multiplex PCR; TCRdb's copy has only in-frame clones and leaves some out. The table shows 80,000 to 90,000 clones, with about 94% occurring only once. V lost 5 bases and J lost 6, with 28 bases in between. Germline V CDR1 and CDR2: MNHEY, SMNVEV (reference sequence). The CDR3 contains 19 residues. This receptor was obtained from a human donor in good health. The gene calls are TRBV27 and TRBJ2-2; a possible D gene is TRBD2 (7 bases). The material sequenced was T cells isolated from PBMCs. CDR3 in amino acids: CASSLKEPGEEAGPGELFF. The CDR3 bases are TGTGCCAGCAGTCTAAAAGAGCCAGGGGAAGAAGCGGGACCCGGGGAGCTGTTTTTT.